The rows below give T cell receptor beta chains drawn from one sample of a study of blood T cell repertoires in COVID-19. TCRdb's copy holds only in-frame clones and misses some; the assay was immunoSEQ multiplex PCR. The profile shows just under 80,000 clones, about 80% of them singletons. Sequenced: peripheral blood. These receptors were taken from a human donor in a cohort sampled during active COVID-19. Both conserved end residues are part of each CDR3. Fields, in order: D gene, clone size, V gene, J gene, CDR3 DNA, CDR3 protein. The D gene is left open where the match is weak. Clone size is stated in some rows and not others, as once, few, many or a class when expanded.

D: NA
size: NA
V: TRBV5-1
J: TRBJ2-3
DNA: TGCGCCAGCAGCCCAAATGGGGGGGGCCAGGATACGCAGTATTTT
CDR3: CASSPNGGGQDTQYF

D: NA
size: NA
V: TRBV18
J: TRBJ1-3
DNA: TGTGCCAGCTCACCGAGAACTCACTCTGGAAACACCATATATTTT
CDR3: CASSPRTHSGNTIYF

D: TRBD1
size: NA
V: TRBV10-1
J: TRBJ2-3
DNA: TGCGCCAGCAGTGTCAGGGGGGATACGCAGTATTTT
CDR3: CASSVRGDTQYF

D: TRBD2
size: once
V: TRBV19
J: TRBJ2-1
DNA: TGTGCCAGTAGTACGAGCGGGACGGGTCACAATGAGCAGTTCTTC
CDR3: CASSTSGTGHNEQFF

D: TRBD1
size: once
V: TRBV29-1
J: TRBJ1-2
DNA: TGCAGCGTTGAAAAACACAGGGGTAACTATGGCTACACCTTC
CDR3: CSVEKHRGNYGYTF

D: NA
size: NA
V: TRBV5-1
J: TRBJ1-2
DNA: TGCGCCAGCAGCTTGGGGGCGGGGGGATCCTATGGCTACACCTTC
CDR3: CASSLGAGGSYGYTF

D: TRBD1
size: NA
V: TRBV28
J: TRBJ1-4
DNA: TGTGCGACCACAGGGGGAGCTAATGAAAAACTGTTTTTT
CDR3: CATTGGANEKLFF

D: NA
size: NA
V: TRBV3-1/TRBV3-2
J: TRBJ2-7
DNA: TGTGCCAGCAGCCTTCAAGGGACACCCTACAAGGACGAGCAGTACTTC
CDR3: CASSLQGTPYKDEQYF

D: TRBD2
size: NA
V: TRBV2
J: TRBJ2-7
DNA: TGTGCCAGAGAGGTTAGCGGGAGATCCTACGAGCAGTACTTC
CDR3: CAREVSGRSYEQYF

D: NA
size: NA
V: TRBV11-3
J: TRBJ2-1
DNA: TGTGCCAGCAGCTTAAGCGGAGAAGGCAATGAGCAGTTCTTC
CDR3: CASSLSGEGNEQFF

D: TRBD1
size: NA
V: TRBV29-1
J: TRBJ2-7
DNA: TGCAGCGTTGAGACAGGGAAGGGTAGCTACGAGCAGTACTTC
CDR3: CSVETGKGSYEQYF